This TCR beta chain stems from a study of blood T cells in healthy people across ages. CDR3 length: 14 residues. Germline trimming cut 6 bases from V and 6 bases from J; bases unmatched to any gene: 11. Germline V CDR1 and CDR2: MGHDK, SYGVNS. Combining a sample-barcoded 5' primer with a J-beta primer mix, a second PCR ran for roughly 7 to 12 cycles. Via MiXCR, TCRdb re-called the 5' RACE reads, giving one row per CDR3 protein. The sample lists almost 1 million distinct CDR3 sequences; about 51% were seen once. The source material was blood. The sequence was obtained from an older woman in good health. This chain connects TRBV25-1 to TRBJ2-7; 7 bases match TRBD1. For the CDR3, the DNA is TGTGCCAGCAGCGACCTAGGACAGGTGGCCGAGCAGTACTTC. This translates into CASSDLGQVAEQYF.